This T cell receptor (beta chain) was recovered during a study of T cell repertoires in cytomegalovirus infection. Study context: Both recently identified HLA-C-restricted and well-studied HLA-B-restricted CMV epitopes were used in the study. It was the public TCR beta signatures that indicated both CMV infection and matching HLA type. General observations from the study: Cumulative frequency (of public TCR beta family members) identified carriers of CMV plus the relevant HLA. It was HLA-C-restricted CMV-specific TCR beta clonotypes that dominated the response ex vivo.

V was shortened by 2 bases and J by 6 bases, with 7 bases between the two germline ends. CDR3 length: 12 amino acids. Germline V CDR1 and CDR2: MNHEY, SVGEGT. TCRdb independently ran MiXCR on the reads; one entry per CDR3 protein. The sample yields fewer than 900,000 distinct CDR3 sequences, about 27% seen once. Concerning this clonotype: Its cognate antigen is unknown.

This clonotype was sampled from a human donor in good health (CMV status not recorded). Some clones in this sample may be carry-over from other donors' samples. The chain carries TRBV6-2 or TRBV6-3 and TRBJ1-1, with D unclear. Sequences were derived from cultured CD8+ T cells from PBMCs, sampled from culture after CMV antigen stimulation. The CDR3 protein is CASSYPTPEAFF. In nucleotides, the CDR3 is TGTGCCAGCAGTTACCCTACACCTGAAGCTTTCTTT.